This T cell receptor (beta chain) was obtained from a study of blood T cell repertoires in COVID-19. Turning to the study itself: Acute-phase and convalescent COVID-19 samples originated in the United States, Italy and Spain. T cells, B-cell-depleted T cells, or PBMCs provided the cDNA or gDNA that served as material.

The germline gives CDR1 LGHDT, CDR2 YNNKEL (reference sequence). The V gene end was trimmed by 4 bases and the J gene end by 8 bases; junction bases not matched to a gene: 18. The CDR3 loop spans 17 amino acids. Here immunoSEQ multiplex PCR was the method, and the copy in TCRdb shows in-frame clones only, minus some. The table shows about 98,000 clones, with over 70% occurring only once. This receptor was taken from a woman of 80 years or more with acute or convalescent COVID-19. Sequencing was carried out using peripheral blood. The chain is built from TRBV3-1 (or the pseudogene TRBV3-2) and TRBJ1-2, with TRBD1 identical over 8 bases. The CDR3 sequence: CASSPKGRTGIWGGYTF. As DNA, the CDR3 is TGTGCCAGCAGCCCTAAGGGCCGGACAGGGATTTGGGGCGGCTACACCTTC.